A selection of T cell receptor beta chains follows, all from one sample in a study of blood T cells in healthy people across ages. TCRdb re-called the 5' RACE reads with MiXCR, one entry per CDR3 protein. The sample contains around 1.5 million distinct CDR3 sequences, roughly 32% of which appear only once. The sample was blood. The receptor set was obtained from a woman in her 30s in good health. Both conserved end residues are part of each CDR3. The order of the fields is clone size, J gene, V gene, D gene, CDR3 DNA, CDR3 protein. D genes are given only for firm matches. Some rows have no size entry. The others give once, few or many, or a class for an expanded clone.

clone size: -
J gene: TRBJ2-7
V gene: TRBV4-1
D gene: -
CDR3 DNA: TGCGCCAGCAGCCAGTACTTGGACTTC
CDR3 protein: CASSQYLDF

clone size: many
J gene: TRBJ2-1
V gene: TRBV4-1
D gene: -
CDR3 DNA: TGCGCCAGCAGCCTTCTGTTGGTCGATGAGCAGTTCTTC
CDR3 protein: CASSLLLVDEQFF

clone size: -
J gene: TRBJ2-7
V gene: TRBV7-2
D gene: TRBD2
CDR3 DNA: TGTACCAGCAGCTGGACTAGTTTCGGTGAGGACGAGCAGTACTTC
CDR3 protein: CTSSWTSFGEDEQYF

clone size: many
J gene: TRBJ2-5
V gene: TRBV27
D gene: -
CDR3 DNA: TGTGCCAGCAGTTTAGCAGGGACAGAGACCCAGTACTTC
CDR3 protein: CASSLAGTETQYF

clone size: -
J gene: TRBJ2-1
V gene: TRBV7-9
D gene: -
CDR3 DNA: TGTGCCAGCAGCTTTGGGGGGGCCCGTTACAATGAGCAGTTCTTC
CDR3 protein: CASSFGGARYNEQFF

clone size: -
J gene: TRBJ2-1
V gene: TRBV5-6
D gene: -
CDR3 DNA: TGTGCCTGCAGCTTGACTCGACGTACCTACAATGAGCAGTTCTTC
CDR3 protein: CACSLTRRTYNEQFF

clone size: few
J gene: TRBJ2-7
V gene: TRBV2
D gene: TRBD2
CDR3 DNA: TGTGCCAGCAGTGAAACTAGCGGGAGGCACGAGCAGTACTTC
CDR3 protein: CASSETSGRHEQYF

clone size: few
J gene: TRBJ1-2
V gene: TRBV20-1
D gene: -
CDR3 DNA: TGCAGTGCTAGCGACCGGGTCGCGAACTATGGCTACACCTTC
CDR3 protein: CSASDRVANYGYTF

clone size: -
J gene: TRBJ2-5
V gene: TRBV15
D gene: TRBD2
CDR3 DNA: TGTGCCACCAGCAGAGATTGGGGGGGGACCCAGTACTTC
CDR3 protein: CATSRDWGGTQYF

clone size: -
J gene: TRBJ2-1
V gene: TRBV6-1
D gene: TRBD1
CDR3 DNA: TGTGCCAGCAGTGCGCCGAGACAGGGCGTCTACAATGAGCAGTTCTTC
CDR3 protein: CASSAPRQGVYNEQFF

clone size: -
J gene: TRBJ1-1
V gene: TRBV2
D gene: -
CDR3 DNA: TGTGCCAGCAAAGCAACAGCTATAGAGAACACTGAAGCTTTCTTT
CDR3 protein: CASKATAIENTEAFF

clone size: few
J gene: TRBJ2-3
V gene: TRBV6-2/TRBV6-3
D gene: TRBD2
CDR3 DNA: TGTGCCAGCAGTTACTGGCGGGAGTATAGCACAGATACGCAGTATTTT
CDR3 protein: CASSYWREYSTDTQYF

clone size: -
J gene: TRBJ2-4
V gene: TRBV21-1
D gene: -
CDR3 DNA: TGTGCCATCGACATTCAGTACTTC
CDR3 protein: CAIDIQYF

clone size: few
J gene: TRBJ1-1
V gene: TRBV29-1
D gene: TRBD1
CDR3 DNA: TGCAGCGTCGATGGACAGGGGGCGTGGGGAGCTTTCTTT
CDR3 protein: CSVDGQGAWGAFF

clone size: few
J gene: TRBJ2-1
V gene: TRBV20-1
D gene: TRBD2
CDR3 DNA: TGCAGTGTTTGGCGGGGGAGCAATGAGCAGTTCTTC
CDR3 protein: CSVWRGSNEQFF

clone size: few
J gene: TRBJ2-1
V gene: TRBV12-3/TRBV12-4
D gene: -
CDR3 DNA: TGTGCCAGCGGGGGGAGGTTCAATGAGCAGTTCTTC
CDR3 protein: CASGGRFNEQFF

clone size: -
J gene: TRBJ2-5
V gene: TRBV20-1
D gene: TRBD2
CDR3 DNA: TGCAGTGCTAGAACTAGCGGGAGCCCTTGGACCCAGTACTTC
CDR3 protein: CSARTSGSPWTQYF

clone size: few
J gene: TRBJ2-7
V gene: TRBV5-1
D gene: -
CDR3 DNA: TGCGCCAGCAGCATGGGACCGGGCTACGAGCAGTACTTC
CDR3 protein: CASSMGPGYEQYF

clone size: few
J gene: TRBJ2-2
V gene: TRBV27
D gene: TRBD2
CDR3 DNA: TGTGCCAGCAGTTTTGCGGGGGGCCTAGTGGTGACCGGGGAGCTGTTTTTT
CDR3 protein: CASSFAGGLVVTGELFF

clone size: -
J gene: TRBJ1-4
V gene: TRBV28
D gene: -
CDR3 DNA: TGTGCCAGCAGTTCGGACCCCTGGGGGCTGTTTTTT
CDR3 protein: CASSSDPWGLFF

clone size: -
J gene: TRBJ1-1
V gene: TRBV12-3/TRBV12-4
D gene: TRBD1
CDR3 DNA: TGTGCCAGCAGTTTAGCCCCGGGACAGGGGAGGGCTGAAGCTTTCTTT
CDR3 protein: CASSLAPGQGRAEAFF

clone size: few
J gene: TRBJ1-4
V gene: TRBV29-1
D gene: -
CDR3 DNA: TGCAGCGTTATCATCGGCCCGGGACCTGAAAAACTGTTTTTT
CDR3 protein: CSVIIGPGPEKLFF

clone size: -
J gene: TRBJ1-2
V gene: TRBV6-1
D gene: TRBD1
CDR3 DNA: TGTGCCAGCAGTGAAGGGGACAGGGGAGGCTATGGCTACACCTTC
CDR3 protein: CASSEGDRGGYGYTF

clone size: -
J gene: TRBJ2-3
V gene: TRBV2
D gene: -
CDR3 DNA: TGTGCCAGCAGTGAAATCCAGCGAACTAGCACAGATACGCAGTATTTT
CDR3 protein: CASSEIQRTSTDTQYF

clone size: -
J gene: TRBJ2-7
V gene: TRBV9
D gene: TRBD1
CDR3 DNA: TGTGCCAGCAGCGTAGGAGCGGACAGGGGTCGCTACGAGCAGTACTTC
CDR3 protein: CASSVGADRGRYEQYF

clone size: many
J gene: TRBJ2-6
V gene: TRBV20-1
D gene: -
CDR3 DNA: TGCAGTGCCACCGGGCCCTGGGGGACTGGGGCCAACGTCCTGACTTTC
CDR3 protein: CSATGPWGTGANVLTF

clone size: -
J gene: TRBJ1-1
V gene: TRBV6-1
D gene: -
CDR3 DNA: TGTGCCAGCAGCAGAACTTCCGGGACACCCAAAACTGAAGCTTTCTTT
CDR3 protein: CASSRTSGTPKTEAFF

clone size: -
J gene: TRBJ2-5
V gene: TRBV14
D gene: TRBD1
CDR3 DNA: TGTGCCAGCAGCCAAGATGGGACAGGGAACCGGGAGCAGTACTTC
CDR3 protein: CASSQDGTGNREQYF

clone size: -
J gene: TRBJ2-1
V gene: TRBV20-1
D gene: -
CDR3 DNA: TGCAGTGCCTCCAGAAAGGAGACCCAGTTCTTC
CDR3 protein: CSASRKETQFF

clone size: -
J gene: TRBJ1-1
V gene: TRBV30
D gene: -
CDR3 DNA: TGTGCCTGGAGTCGAGGTATGGCTGAAGCTTTCTTT
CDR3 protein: CAWSRGMAEAFF

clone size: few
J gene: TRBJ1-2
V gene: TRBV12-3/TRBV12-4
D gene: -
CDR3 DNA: TGTGCCAGCAGCCTGGGGGAGTCCGTCGGTGGCTACACCTTC
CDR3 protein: CASSLGESVGGYTF

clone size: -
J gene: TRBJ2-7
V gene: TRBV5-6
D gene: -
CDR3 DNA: TGTGCCAGCAGCAAGACTCCTACCTACGAGCAGTACTTC
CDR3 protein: CASSKTPTYEQYF

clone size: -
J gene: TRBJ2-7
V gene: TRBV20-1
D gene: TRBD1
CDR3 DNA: TGCAGTGCCTTCCCAGGGACAGGGAGCTCCTACGAGCAGTACTTC
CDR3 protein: CSAFPGTGSSYEQYF

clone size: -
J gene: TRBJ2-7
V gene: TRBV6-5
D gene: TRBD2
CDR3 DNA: TGTGCCAGCAGTCCAAGACTAGCGGGAGACTACTACGAGCAGTACTTC
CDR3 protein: CASSPRLAGDYYEQYF

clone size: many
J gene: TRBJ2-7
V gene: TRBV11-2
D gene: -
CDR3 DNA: TGTGCCAGCAGCTACCCCGTGGGGCTCGCCTACGAGCAGTACTTC
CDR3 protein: CASSYPVGLAYEQYF

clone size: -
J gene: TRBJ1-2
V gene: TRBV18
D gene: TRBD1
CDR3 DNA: TGTGCCAGCTCACCAGACAGGGATTCGGGCTACACCTTC
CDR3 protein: CASSPDRDSGYTF

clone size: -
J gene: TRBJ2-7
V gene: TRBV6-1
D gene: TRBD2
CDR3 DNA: TGTGCCAGTTCTAGCGGGGGGGCCCACTACGAGCAGTACTTC
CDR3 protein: CASSSGGAHYEQYF

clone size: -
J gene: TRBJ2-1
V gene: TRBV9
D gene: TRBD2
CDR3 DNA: TGTGCCAGCAGCGTAGCGGGAGGGTGGGACAATGAGCAGTTCTTC
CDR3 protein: CASSVAGGWDNEQFF

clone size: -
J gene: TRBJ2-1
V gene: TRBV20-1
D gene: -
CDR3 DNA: TGCAGTGCTGGACCCCAGGGTAATGAGCAGTTCTTC
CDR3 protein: CSAGPQGNEQFF

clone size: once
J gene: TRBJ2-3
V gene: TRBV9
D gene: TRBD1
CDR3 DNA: TGTGCCAGCAGCTTTAGGGGGACAGGGGGAAGGGATACGCAGTATTTT
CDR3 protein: CASSFRGTGGRDTQYF

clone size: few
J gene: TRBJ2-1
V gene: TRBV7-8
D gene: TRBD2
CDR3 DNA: TGTGCCAGCAGCCCTAATAGCGGGAGAGCATACAATGAGCAGTTCTTC
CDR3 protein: CASSPNSGRAYNEQFF

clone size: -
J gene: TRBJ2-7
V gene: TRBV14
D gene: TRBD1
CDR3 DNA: TGTGCCAGCAGCCAGGTAGGGGGCTTCCCGGGCGAGCAGTACTTC
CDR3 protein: CASSQVGGFPGEQYF

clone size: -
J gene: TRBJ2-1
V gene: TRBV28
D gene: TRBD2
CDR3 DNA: TGTGCCAGCAGTTTGAACTCAGGACTAGCGCAGTACAATGAGCAGTTCTTC
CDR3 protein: CASSLNSGLAQYNEQFF

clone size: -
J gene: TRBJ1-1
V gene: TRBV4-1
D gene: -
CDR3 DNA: TGCGCCAGCAGCCAAGACGTGGGCTGGGGCACTGAAGCTTTCTTT
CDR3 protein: CASSQDVGWGTEAFF

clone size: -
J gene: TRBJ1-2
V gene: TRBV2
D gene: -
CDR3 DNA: TGTGCCAGCAGTGAATTGGACGGAGGCTATGGCTACACCTTC
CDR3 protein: CASSELDGGYGYTF